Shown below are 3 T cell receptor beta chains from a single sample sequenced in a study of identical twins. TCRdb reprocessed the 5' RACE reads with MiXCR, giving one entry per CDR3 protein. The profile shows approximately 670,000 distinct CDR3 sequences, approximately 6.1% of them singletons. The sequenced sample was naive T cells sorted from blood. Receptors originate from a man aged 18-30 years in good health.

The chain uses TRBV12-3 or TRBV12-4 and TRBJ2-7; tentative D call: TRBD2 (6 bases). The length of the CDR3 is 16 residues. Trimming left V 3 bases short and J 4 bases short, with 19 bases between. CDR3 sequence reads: CASSFGGTPSTYEQYF. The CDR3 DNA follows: TGTGCCAGCAGTTTTGGAGGGACTCCTTCGACTTACGAGCAGTACTTC.

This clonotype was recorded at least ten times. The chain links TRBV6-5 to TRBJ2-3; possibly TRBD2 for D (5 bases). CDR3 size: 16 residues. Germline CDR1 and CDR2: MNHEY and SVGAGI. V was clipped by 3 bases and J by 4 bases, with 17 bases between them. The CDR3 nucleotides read TGTGCCAGCAGTTATTCCGAACTAGTTGGCGCAGATACGCAGTATTTT. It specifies CASSYSELVGADTQYF.

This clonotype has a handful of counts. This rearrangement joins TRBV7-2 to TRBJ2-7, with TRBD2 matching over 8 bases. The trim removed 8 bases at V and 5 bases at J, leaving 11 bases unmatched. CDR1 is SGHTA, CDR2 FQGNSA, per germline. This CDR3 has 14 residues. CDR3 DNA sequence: TGTGCCAGCCAGCTTATCGGGAGGGCCGACGAGCAGTACTTC. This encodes CASQLIGRADEQYF.